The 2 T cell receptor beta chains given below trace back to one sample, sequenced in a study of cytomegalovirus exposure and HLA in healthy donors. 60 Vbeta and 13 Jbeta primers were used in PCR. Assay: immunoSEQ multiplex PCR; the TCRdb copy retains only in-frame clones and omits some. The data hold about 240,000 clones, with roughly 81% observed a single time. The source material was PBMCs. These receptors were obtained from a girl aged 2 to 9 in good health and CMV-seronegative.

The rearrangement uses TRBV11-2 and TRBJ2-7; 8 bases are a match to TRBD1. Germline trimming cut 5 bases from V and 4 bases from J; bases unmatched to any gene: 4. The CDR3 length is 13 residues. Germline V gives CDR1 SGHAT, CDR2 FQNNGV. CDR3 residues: CASSTTGVYEQYF. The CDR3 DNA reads TGTGCCAGCAGCACGACAGGGGTTTACGAGCAGTACTTC.

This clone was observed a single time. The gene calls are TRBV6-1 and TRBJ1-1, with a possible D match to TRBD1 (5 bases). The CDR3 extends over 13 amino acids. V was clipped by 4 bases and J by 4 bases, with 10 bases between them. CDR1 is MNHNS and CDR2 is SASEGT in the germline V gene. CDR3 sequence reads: CASSVGGATEAFF. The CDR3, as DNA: TGTGCCAGCAGTGTGGGCGGGGCCACTGAAGCTTTCTTT.